The 5 T cell receptor beta chains below all came from one sample that was sequenced in a study of glioma-infiltrating T cells after dendritic cell vaccination. Only in-frame clones appear in the TCRdb table, and some are missing; sequencing was by immunoSEQ multiplex PCR. Counted here are approximately 36,000 clones, 70% to 85% occurring once; the ten biggest clones make up 7.8%. The material was blood, obtained before dendritic cell vaccination. The receptors derive from a human donor with glioblastoma.

The rearrangement links TRBV27 to TRBJ2-1; TRBD2 might be the D (6 bases). V lost 3 bases and J lost 1, with 16 bases in between. Germline V gene sequence: CDR1 MNHEY, CDR2 SMNVEV (reference sequence). The CDR3 is 17 residues long. CDR3 amino acids: CASSFRGAGRSYNEQFF. The CDR3 DNA reads as TGTGCCAGCAGTTTCCGCGGAGCGGGTCGGTCCTACAATGAGCAGTTCTTC.

The chain is built from TRBV6-5 and TRBJ1-1, with TRBD1 as a possible D gene (6 bases). V dropped 2 bases and J dropped 1 base, with 8 bases sitting between them. From germline, CDR1 is MNHEY and CDR2 SVGAGI. The CDR3 has 14 amino acids. The CDR3 loop reads CASSYGGANTEAFF. As DNA, the CDR3 is TGTGCCAGCAGTTACGGGGGGGCGAACACTGAAGCTTTCTTT.

The chain couples TRBV9 to TRBJ2-3; TRBD2 agrees at 8 bases. Trimming took 0 bases from V and 0 from J; bases not matched to a gene: 15. The CDR3 is 20 residues long. Germline CDR1 SGDLS, CDR2 YYNGEE. This CDR3 is CASSVASSAGAKPSTDTQYF. The CDR3 DNA reads TGTGCCAGCAGCGTAGCTTCTTCAGCGGGGGCCAAACCTAGCACAGATACGCAGTATTTT.

This chain joins TRBV5-4 and TRBJ2-5; TRBD2 matches at 9 bases. Trimming at V came to 5 bases and at J to 3 bases, leaving 8 bases not matched to a gene. Germline V gene data show CDR1 as SGHNT and CDR2 as YYREEE (reference sequence). The CDR3 consists of 15 residues. The CDR3 sequence is CASSSLAGGKETQYF. Here the CDR3 DNA reads TGTGCCAGCAGTTCCCTGGCGGGGGGGAAAGAGACCCAGTACTTC.

The DNA for the CDR3 is TGCGCCAGCAGCCAGGGGAGCCGGACGGCTGAAAAACTGTTTTTT. This translates into CASSQGSRTAEKLFF. The rearrangement links TRBV4-3 to TRBJ1-4; D gene uncertain. With 3 bases removed from V and 7 bases from J, the gap between germline ends came to 15 bases. The CDR3 runs to 15 residues. Per the germline V gene, CDR1 is LGHNA and CDR2 is YSLEER.